Sequencing of this T cell receptor (beta chain) was carried out in a study of cytomegalovirus exposure and HLA in healthy donors. For this clone: Its specificity is unknown.

CDR1 is SQVTM, CDR2 ANQGSEA, per germline. V lost 4 bases, J lost 5 bases, and 9 bases lay in between. There are 12 residues in the CDR3. Use of 60 Vbeta and 13 Jbeta primers characterized the PCR. The table came from immunoSEQ multiplex PCR; TCRdb's copy has only in-frame clones and leaves some out. The data contain fewer than 350,000 clones, about 90% of them singletons. Study-level findings and limits: Being productive about 90% or about 30% of the time was typical of most TCR beta V segments in an earlier analysis. Indistinguishable V segments, including TRBV6-2 and TRBV6-3, were excluded.

The TCR was taken from a woman between 18 and 29 years old in good health and CMV-seronegative. Sequencing input: PBMCs. The V call is TRBV29-1, the J call TRBJ2-1, with a possible D match to TRBD1 (5 bases). CDR3 protein: CSVGSGNNEQFF. The CDR3 DNA sequence: TGCAGCGTTGGGTCAGGGAACAATGAGCAGTTCTTC.